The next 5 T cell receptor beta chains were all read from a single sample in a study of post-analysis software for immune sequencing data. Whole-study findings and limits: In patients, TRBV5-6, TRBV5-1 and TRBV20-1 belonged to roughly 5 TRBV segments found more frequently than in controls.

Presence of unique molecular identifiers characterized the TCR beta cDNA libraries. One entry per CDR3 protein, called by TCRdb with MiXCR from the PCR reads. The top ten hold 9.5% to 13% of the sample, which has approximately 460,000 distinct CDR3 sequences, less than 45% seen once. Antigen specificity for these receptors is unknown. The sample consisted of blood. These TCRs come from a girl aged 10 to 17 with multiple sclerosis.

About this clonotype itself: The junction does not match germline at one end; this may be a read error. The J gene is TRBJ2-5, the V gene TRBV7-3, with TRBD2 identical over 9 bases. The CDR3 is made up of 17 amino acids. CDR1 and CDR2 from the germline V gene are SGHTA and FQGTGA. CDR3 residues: CASSLTGAGGSQEAQYF. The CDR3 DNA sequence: TGTGCCAGCAGCTTAACAGGAGCGGGAGGCTCCCAAGAGGCCCAGTACTTC.

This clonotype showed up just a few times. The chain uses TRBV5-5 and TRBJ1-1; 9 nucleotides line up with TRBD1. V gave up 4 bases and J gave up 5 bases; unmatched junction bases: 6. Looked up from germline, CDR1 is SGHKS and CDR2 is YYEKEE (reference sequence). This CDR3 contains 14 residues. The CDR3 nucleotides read TGTGCCAGCAGCCTGGGACAGGGTACGACTGAAGCTTTCTTT. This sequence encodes CASSLGQGTTEAFF.

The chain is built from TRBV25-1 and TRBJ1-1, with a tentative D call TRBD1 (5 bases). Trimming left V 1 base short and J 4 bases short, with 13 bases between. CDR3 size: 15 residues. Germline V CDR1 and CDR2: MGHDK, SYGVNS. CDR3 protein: CASSEFGRVVTEAFF. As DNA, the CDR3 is TGTGCCAGCAGTGAATTTGGCAGGGTCGTCACTGAAGCTTTCTTT.

The CDR3 DNA sequence: TGTGCCAGCAGTACCGGGACAGGAGGCTCTGGGGCCAACGTCCTGACTTTC. Translating it yields CASSTGTGGSGANVLTF. The chain carries TRBV6-4 and TRBJ2-6, with 8 bases fitting TRBD1. The CDR3 covers 17 residues. The J segment lost 0 bases and the V segment lost 5 bases, leaving 6 bases of the junction unmatched. Germline loops: CDR1 MRHNA, CDR2 SNTAGT.

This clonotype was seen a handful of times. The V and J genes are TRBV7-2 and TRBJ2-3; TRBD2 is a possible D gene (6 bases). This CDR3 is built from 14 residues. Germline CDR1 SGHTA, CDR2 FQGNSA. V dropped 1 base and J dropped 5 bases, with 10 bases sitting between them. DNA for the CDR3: TGTGCCAGCAGCTTAGATTTTAGCGGAGATACGCAGTATTTT. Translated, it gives CASSLDFSGDTQYF. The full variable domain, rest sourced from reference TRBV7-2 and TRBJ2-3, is GAGVSQSPSNKVTEKGKDVELRCDPISGHTALYWYRQSLGQGLEFLIYFQGNSAPDKSGLPSDRFSAERTGGSVSTLTIQRTQQEDSAVYLCASSLDFSGDTQYFGPGTRLTVL.